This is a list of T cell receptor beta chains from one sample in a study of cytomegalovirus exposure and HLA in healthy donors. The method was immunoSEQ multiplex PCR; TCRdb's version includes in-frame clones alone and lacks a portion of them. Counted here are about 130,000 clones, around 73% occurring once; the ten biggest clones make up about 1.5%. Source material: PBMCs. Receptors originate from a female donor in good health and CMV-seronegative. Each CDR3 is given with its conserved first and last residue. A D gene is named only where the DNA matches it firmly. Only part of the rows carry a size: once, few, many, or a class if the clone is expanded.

CDR3aa: CASSATSGAKETQYF
CDR3nt: TGCGCCAGCAGTGCCACTAGCGGGGCAAAAGAGACCCAGTACTTC
v_gene: TRBV4-1
d_gene: TRBD2
abundance: few
j_gene: TRBJ2-5

CDR3aa: CASSLTGGGGNTEAFF
CDR3nt: TGTGCCAGCAGTCTGACAGGGGGCGGGGGGAACACTGAAGCTTTCTTT
v_gene: TRBV28
d_gene: TRBD1
abundance: NA
j_gene: TRBJ1-1

CDR3aa: CASSQGDRLIATKQYF
CDR3nt: TGTGCCAGCAGCCAGGGTGACAGGCTAATAGCTACGAAGCAGTACTTC
v_gene: TRBV14
d_gene: NA
abundance: NA
j_gene: TRBJ2-7

CDR3aa: CAWSSTGGWTEAFF
CDR3nt: TGTGCCTGGAGTTCGACAGGGGGCTGGACTGAAGCTTTCTTT
v_gene: TRBV30
d_gene: TRBD1
abundance: NA
j_gene: TRBJ1-1

CDR3aa: CASSYARETEAFF
CDR3nt: TGTGCCAGCAGTTACGCGCGTGAGACTGAAGCTTTCTTT
v_gene: TRBV7-8
d_gene: NA
abundance: once
j_gene: TRBJ1-1

CDR3aa: CASRDISGADTQYF
CDR3nt: TGTGCCAGCAGAGATATTAGCGGGGCAGATACGCAGTATTTT
v_gene: TRBV6-1
d_gene: TRBD2
abundance: NA
j_gene: TRBJ2-3

CDR3aa: CASSALAGTDTQYF
CDR3nt: TGTGCCAGCAGTGCACTAGCGGGAACAGATACGCAGTATTTT
v_gene: TRBV6-5
d_gene: TRBD2
abundance: NA
j_gene: TRBJ2-3

CDR3aa: CASTSGRVLTDTQYF
CDR3nt: TGCGCCAGCACTAGCGGGCGAGTACTCACAGATACGCAGTATTTT
v_gene: TRBV5-1
d_gene: TRBD2
abundance: NA
j_gene: TRBJ2-3

CDR3aa: CASNSAAGDGYTF
CDR3nt: TGCGCCAGTAACTCGGCGGCAGGGGATGGCTACACCTTC
v_gene: TRBV5-1
d_gene: NA
abundance: NA
j_gene: TRBJ1-2

CDR3aa: CASTRGGGTYEQYF
CDR3nt: TGTGCCAGCACTCGAGGGGGGGGGACCTACGAGCAGTACTTC
v_gene: TRBV28
d_gene: NA
abundance: few
j_gene: TRBJ2-7

CDR3aa: CASSLMGGGTDTQYF
CDR3nt: TGTGCCAGCAGCTTAATGGGAGGTGGGACAGATACGCAGTATTTT
v_gene: TRBV7-2
d_gene: NA
abundance: NA
j_gene: TRBJ2-3

CDR3aa: CAISPGTSGMGSEQYF
CDR3nt: TGTGCCATCAGCCCCGGGACTAGCGGGATGGGGAGCGAGCAGTACTTC
v_gene: TRBV10-3
d_gene: TRBD2
abundance: NA
j_gene: TRBJ2-7

CDR3aa: CASSPSGPLGEQYF
CDR3nt: TGTGCCAGCAGCCCGAGCGGGCCGCTGGGCGAGCAGTACTTC
v_gene: TRBV7-6
d_gene: NA
abundance: once
j_gene: TRBJ2-7